The sequence of this T cell receptor (beta chain) was determined in a study of response to subunit inactivated influenza vaccine. Notes on the study in general: It was suggested by the authors that few new T cells are recruited by each seasonal influenza vaccination.

Points on this clonotype: The antigen remains unidentified.

TCRdb re-derived calls from the RT-PCR reads in MiXCR, one entry per CDR3 protein. The sample consists of about 520,000 distinct CDR3 sequences, roughly 7.9% of them appearing once. Trimming removed 5 bases from V and 5 bases from J, with 12 bases in between. The V gene's germline CDR1 is SGHTA and CDR2 FQGNSA. The CDR3 has 14 amino acids. This sample comprised PBMCs from blood, obtained less than 25 months after vaccination. The receptor comes from a man in his fifties or sixties who received an inactivated influenza vaccine. The chain has TRBV7-2 and TRBJ2-2; D possibly matches TRBD1 or TRBD2 (5 bases each). The CDR3 loop reads CASSPRGQTGELFF. The CDR3 DNA reads TGTGCCAGCAGCCCTCGGGGCCAGACCGGGGAGCTGTTTTTT. The variable domain in full, with the rest retrieved from reference TRBV7-2 and TRBJ2-2, is GAGVSQSPSNKVTEKGKDVELRCDPISGHTALYWYRQSLGQGLEFLIYFQGNSAPDKSGLPSDRFSAERTGGSVSTLTIQRTQQEDSAVYLCASSPRGQTGELFFGEGSRLTVL.